This TCR beta chain originates from a study of shared clonotypes between healthy human individuals. Turning to the study itself: Three CD4 naive, three CD4 memory, two CD8 naive and one CD8 memory plate were used per donor.

Naive CD8 cells lacked CD45RO and underwent positive selection for CCR7, leaving out terminally differentiated effector memory CD45RA+ cells. Clones were sequenced by immunoSEQ multiplex PCR, and TCRdb holds only the in-frame ones, with some missing. This sample yields about 590,000 clones, of which 95% to 96% are seen a single time; about 0.11% belongs to the top ten. CDR1 and CDR2 (germline): SGHAT, FQNNGV. The CDR3 spans 12 residues. The junction had 0 bases not matched to a gene; V was cut back by 3 bases and J by 7 bases. Sequenced input: naive CD8+ T cells sorted from blood. The receptor comes from a woman in her thirties in good health. J is TRBJ2-1 and V is TRBV11-2, with 7 bases matching TRBD2. The CDR3 DNA is TGTGCCAGCAGCTTTAGCGGGAATGAGCAGTTCTTC. Translation: CASSFSGNEQFF. Looking up the rest from reference TRBV11-2 and TRBJ2-1 gives the full variable domain: EAGVAQSPRYKIIEKRQSVAFWCNPISGHATLYWYQQILGQGPKLLIQFQNNGVVDDSQLPKDRFSAERLKGVDSTLKIQPAKLEDSAVYLCASSFSGNEQFFGPGTRLTVL.